This is a list of T cell receptor beta chains from one sample in a study of CD8 T cells in ankylosing spondylitis. TCRdb re-derived calls from the 5' RACE reads in MiXCR, one entry per CDR3 protein. The data show about 160,000 distinct CDR3 sequences, approximately 9% seen once. Sequenced material: blood, either unsorted or a sorted T cell fraction (not recorded which). The receptors shown here come from a female donor with ankylosing spondylitis or in good health (not recorded which). CDR3s include the opening cysteine and the closing phenylalanine or tryptophan. The order of the fields is V gene, J gene, clone size, CDR3 length, D gene, CDR3 protein, CDR3 DNA. A D gene is named only where the DNA matches it firmly. Part of the rows lack a size; the others show once, few, many or a class for expanded clones.

v_gene: TRBV27; j_gene: TRBJ1-2; abundance: -; len: 13; d_gene: TRBD1; CDR3aa: CASSLGQGKGYTF; CDR3nt: TGTGCCAGCAGTCTGGGACAGGGAAAGGGCTACACCTTC
v_gene: TRBV18; j_gene: TRBJ2-7; abundance: few; len: 14; d_gene: TRBD1; CDR3aa: CASSPWDSIDEQYF; CDR3nt: TGTGCCAGCTCCCCCTGGGACAGTATCGACGAGCAGTACTTC
v_gene: TRBV7-2; j_gene: TRBJ2-3; abundance: -; len: 14; d_gene: -; CDR3aa: CASSLILTADTQYF; CDR3nt: TGTGCCAGCAGCTTAATCTTAACTGCAGATACGCAGTATTTT
v_gene: TRBV7-9; j_gene: TRBJ2-7; abundance: many; len: 14; d_gene: -; CDR3aa: CASSLEEGPYEQYF; CDR3nt: TGTGCCAGCAGCTTAGAAGAGGGCCCCTACGAGCAGTACTTC
v_gene: TRBV7-9; j_gene: TRBJ1-5; abundance: many; len: 15; d_gene: TRBD1; CDR3aa: CASSPSTGANQPQHF; CDR3nt: TGTGCCAGCAGCCCCTCCACAGGGGCTAATCAGCCCCAGCATTTT
v_gene: TRBV4-3; j_gene: TRBJ2-3; abundance: few; len: 15; d_gene: -; CDR3aa: CASSQVAGSGDTQYF; CDR3nt: TGCGCCAGCAGCCAAGTCGCCGGGAGCGGAGATACGCAGTATTTT
v_gene: TRBV28; j_gene: TRBJ2-3; abundance: -; len: 14; d_gene: -; CDR3aa: CASSLVGLGDTQYF; CDR3nt: TGTGCCAGCAGTTTGGTAGGGCTTGGAGATACGCAGTATTTT
v_gene: TRBV19; j_gene: TRBJ1-2; abundance: -; len: 11; d_gene: -; CDR3aa: CATGTDYGYTF; CDR3nt: TGTGCCACCGGGACCGACTATGGCTACACCTTC
v_gene: TRBV5-1; j_gene: TRBJ2-7; abundance: few; len: 13; d_gene: -; CDR3aa: CASSTVPLYEQYF; CDR3nt: TGCGCCAGCAGCACAGTTCCCCTCTACGAGCAGTACTTC
v_gene: TRBV29-1; j_gene: TRBJ2-3; abundance: -; len: 13; d_gene: -; CDR3aa: CSAHPSSTDTQYF; CDR3nt: TGCAGCGCTCACCCTAGTAGCACAGATACGCAGTATTTT
v_gene: TRBV11-2; j_gene: TRBJ2-5; abundance: few; len: 16; d_gene: -; CDR3aa: CASSLTHRAFQETQYF; CDR3nt: TGTGCCAGCAGCTTAACGCACAGGGCCTTCCAAGAGACCCAGTACTTC
v_gene: TRBV3-1; j_gene: TRBJ2-5; abundance: many; len: 15; d_gene: -; CDR3aa: CASSQEGDVGETQYF; CDR3nt: TGTGCCAGCAGCCAAGAGGGGGATGTTGGAGAGACCCAGTACTTC
v_gene: TRBV6-2/TRBV6-3; j_gene: TRBJ2-1; abundance: -; len: 15; d_gene: -; CDR3aa: CASSNFRGGYNEQFF; CDR3nt: TGTGCCAGCAGTAACTTCAGGGGTGGCTACAATGAGCAGTTCTTC
v_gene: TRBV7-9; j_gene: TRBJ2-6; abundance: -; len: 17; d_gene: -; CDR3aa: CASTPSTGSPGANVLTF; CDR3nt: TGTGCCAGCACTCCATCTACAGGGTCCCCTGGGGCCAACGTCCTGACTTTC
v_gene: TRBV9; j_gene: TRBJ2-1; abundance: -; len: 16; d_gene: -; CDR3aa: CASSVGSLAGYNEQFF; CDR3nt: TGTGCCAGCAGCGTAGGGAGTCTTGCGGGGTACAATGAGCAGTTCTTC
v_gene: TRBV20-1; j_gene: TRBJ2-1; abundance: many; len: 14; d_gene: TRBD2; CDR3aa: CSARDSGREHEQFF; CDR3nt: TGCAGTGCTAGAGACAGCGGGAGGGAACATGAGCAGTTCTTC
v_gene: TRBV30; j_gene: TRBJ2-2; abundance: -; len: 15; d_gene: TRBD1; CDR3aa: CAWLPGQGATGELFF; CDR3nt: TGTGCCTGGCTGCCGGGACAGGGGGCGACCGGGGAGCTGTTTTTT
v_gene: TRBV20-1; j_gene: TRBJ1-2; abundance: -; len: 15; d_gene: TRBD1; CDR3aa: CSADPRTGTSAGYTF; CDR3nt: TGCAGTGCCGACCCGCGGACAGGGACCTCTGCTGGCTACACCTTC
v_gene: TRBV12-3/TRBV12-4; j_gene: TRBJ2-2; abundance: many; len: 14; d_gene: -; CDR3aa: CASSTDGPNGELFF; CDR3nt: TGTGCCAGCAGCACCGACGGTCCTAACGGGGAGCTGTTTTTT
v_gene: TRBV3-1; j_gene: TRBJ2-1; abundance: -; len: 15; d_gene: TRBD2; CDR3aa: CASRLTPGSGNEQFF; CDR3nt: TGTGCCAGCAGACTAACGCCGGGTAGCGGGAATGAGCAGTTCTTC
v_gene: TRBV5-1; j_gene: TRBJ1-1; abundance: -; len: 15; d_gene: -; CDR3aa: CASSLATGGLEEAFF; CDR3nt: TGCGCCAGCAGCTTGGCGACAGGAGGATTAGAAGAAGCTTTCTTT
v_gene: TRBV18; j_gene: TRBJ1-2; abundance: many; len: 17; d_gene: TRBD1; CDR3aa: CASSPPLDREEGYGYTF; CDR3nt: TGTGCCAGCTCCCCTCCCCTGGACAGGGAGGAGGGCTATGGCTACACCTTC
v_gene: TRBV7-9; j_gene: TRBJ1-1; abundance: -; len: 15; d_gene: TRBD1; CDR3aa: CASSSTGQADTEAFF; CDR3nt: TGTGCCAGCAGCTCGACCGGACAGGCGGACACTGAAGCTTTCTTT
v_gene: TRBV5-5; j_gene: TRBJ2-1; abundance: -; len: 15; d_gene: TRBD1; CDR3aa: CASSLGGQRNNEQFF; CDR3nt: TGTGCCAGCAGCTTGGGGGGACAGAGGAACAATGAGCAGTTCTTC
v_gene: TRBV4-3; j_gene: TRBJ2-3; abundance: many; len: 17; d_gene: TRBD1; CDR3aa: CASSQDIGQGVVDTQYF; CDR3nt: TGCGCCAGCAGCCAAGATATAGGCCAGGGGGTTGTAGATACGCAGTATTTT
v_gene: TRBV7-2; j_gene: TRBJ2-3; abundance: few; len: 14; d_gene: TRBD1; CDR3aa: CASSTGQGRDTQYF; CDR3nt: TGTGCCAGCAGCACCGGACAGGGGAGGGATACGCAGTATTTT
v_gene: TRBV6-2/TRBV6-3; j_gene: TRBJ2-1; abundance: few; len: 15; d_gene: TRBD2; CDR3aa: CASSPPREAGPGEFF; CDR3nt: TGTGCCAGCAGCCCCCCACGGGAGGCAGGGCCGGGGGAGTTCTTC
v_gene: TRBV20-1; j_gene: TRBJ2-1; abundance: -; len: 15; d_gene: TRBD2; CDR3aa: CSARDSDGTSNEQFF; CDR3nt: TGCAGTGCTAGAGATAGCGATGGGACTAGCAATGAGCAGTTCTTC
v_gene: TRBV6-2/TRBV6-3; j_gene: TRBJ2-5; abundance: few; len: 17; d_gene: TRBD2; CDR3aa: CASSPLWEGTQQETQYF; CDR3nt: TGTGCCAGCAGTCCCTTGTGGGAGGGGACCCAACAAGAGACCCAGTACTTC
v_gene: TRBV12-3/TRBV12-4; j_gene: TRBJ2-7; abundance: -; len: 13; d_gene: -; CDR3aa: CASSSGPAVEQYF; CDR3nt: TGTGCCAGCAGCTCGGGCCCGGCTGTTGAGCAGTACTTC
v_gene: TRBV4-3; j_gene: TRBJ2-1; abundance: -; len: 18; d_gene: TRBD2; CDR3aa: CASSQDSPPSGLNNEQFF; CDR3nt: TGCGCCAGCAGCCAAGATTCGCCCCCTAGCGGGCTAAACAATGAGCAGTTCTTC
v_gene: TRBV4-3; j_gene: TRBJ1-4; abundance: few; len: 16; d_gene: -; CDR3aa: CASSQSPRLAQEKLFF; CDR3nt: TGCGCCAGCAGCCAATCCCCACGATTGGCCCAGGAAAAACTGTTTTTT
v_gene: TRBV13; j_gene: TRBJ2-4; abundance: -; len: 12; d_gene: -; CDR3aa: CASSLGGGIQYF; CDR3nt: TGTGCCAGCAGCTTAGGAGGGGGCATTCAGTACTTC
v_gene: TRBV14; j_gene: TRBJ2-7; abundance: few; len: 14; d_gene: -; CDR3aa: CASSPRGPNYEQYF; CDR3nt: TGTGCCAGCAGCCCAAGAGGACCCAACTACGAGCAGTACTTC
v_gene: TRBV9; j_gene: TRBJ1-3; abundance: -; len: 15; d_gene: -; CDR3aa: CASSARTGSGNTIYF; CDR3nt: TGTGCCAGCAGCGCTCGGACGGGCTCTGGAAACACCATATATTTT
v_gene: TRBV7-2; j_gene: TRBJ2-7; abundance: few; len: 13; d_gene: TRBD2; CDR3aa: CASSIGAGFEQYF; CDR3nt: TGTGCCAGCAGCATAGGAGCGGGATTCGAGCAGTACTTC
v_gene: TRBV20-1; j_gene: TRBJ2-7; abundance: many; len: 13; d_gene: -; CDR3aa: CSARGRGAYEQYF; CDR3nt: TGCAGTGCTAGGGGGCGCGGAGCCTACGAGCAGTACTTC
v_gene: TRBV19; j_gene: TRBJ2-1; abundance: few; len: 14; d_gene: -; CDR3aa: CASSNPYQGNEQFF; CDR3nt: TGTGCCAGTAGTAACCCCTATCAAGGGAATGAGCAGTTCTTC
v_gene: TRBV29-1; j_gene: TRBJ2-1; abundance: many; len: 13; d_gene: -; CDR3aa: CSVDQTRFDEQFF; CDR3nt: TGCAGCGTTGACCAGACTAGATTCGATGAGCAGTTCTTC
v_gene: TRBV20-1; j_gene: TRBJ1-2; abundance: -; len: 19; d_gene: -; CDR3aa: CSARARGGDPSAANYGYTF; CDR3nt: TGCAGTGCTAGAGCCCGAGGCGGGGATCCATCTGCCGCTAACTATGGCTACACCTTC
v_gene: TRBV9; j_gene: TRBJ2-1; abundance: many; len: 14; d_gene: TRBD2; CDR3aa: CASSYGLGRNEQFF; CDR3nt: TGTGCCAGCAGCTATGGACTAGGTCGCAATGAGCAGTTCTTC
v_gene: TRBV11-2; j_gene: TRBJ1-4; abundance: many; len: 14; d_gene: -; CDR3aa: CASTFTATNEKLFF; CDR3nt: TGTGCCAGCACCTTTACAGCAACTAATGAAAAACTGTTTTTT
v_gene: TRBV15; j_gene: TRBJ2-5; abundance: -; len: 15; d_gene: -; CDR3aa: CATSDHGRDQETQYF; CDR3nt: TGTGCCACCAGCGACCACGGACGGGATCAAGAGACCCAGTACTTC
v_gene: TRBV6-1; j_gene: TRBJ1-1; abundance: many; len: 16; d_gene: -; CDR3aa: CASSSTRSRGVTEAFF; CDR3nt: TGTGCCAGCAGCTCAACCCGGAGCCGGGGGGTCACTGAAGCTTTCTTT
v_gene: TRBV24-1; j_gene: TRBJ1-2; abundance: few; len: 15; d_gene: -; CDR3aa: CATSDSGSFNYGYTF; CDR3nt: TGTGCCACCAGTGATTCAGGCAGTTTTAACTATGGCTACACCTTC
v_gene: TRBV4-3; j_gene: TRBJ2-1; abundance: few; len: 16; d_gene: -; CDR3aa: CASSQRAHYSYNEQFF; CDR3nt: TGCGCCAGCAGCCAAAGAGCGCACTACTCCTACAATGAGCAGTTCTTC
v_gene: TRBV20-1; j_gene: TRBJ1-5; abundance: -; len: 18; d_gene: -; CDR3aa: CSALTGLPGVYSNQPQHF; CDR3nt: TGCAGTGCACTCACAGGGCTCCCAGGGGTTTATAGCAATCAGCCCCAGCATTTT
v_gene: TRBV2; j_gene: TRBJ2-7; abundance: -; len: 11; d_gene: -; CDR3aa: CASSVDYEQYF; CDR3nt: TGTGCCAGCAGTGTCGACTACGAGCAGTACTTC
v_gene: TRBV11-1; j_gene: TRBJ2-1; abundance: -; len: 18; d_gene: TRBD2; CDR3aa: CASSFPSSSGRAWNEQFF; CDR3nt: TGTGCCAGCAGCTTCCCATCCTCTAGCGGGAGGGCTTGGAATGAGCAGTTCTTC
v_gene: TRBV7-8; j_gene: TRBJ2-1; abundance: -; len: 15; d_gene: -; CDR3aa: CASSLGQRPGGEQFF; CDR3nt: TGTGCCAGCAGCTTAGGACAGCGGCCTGGAGGTGAGCAGTTCTTC
v_gene: TRBV7-9; j_gene: TRBJ1-1; abundance: few; len: 14; d_gene: -; CDR3aa: CASSSDTVNTEAFF; CDR3nt: TGTGCCAGCAGCTCAGATACAGTGAACACTGAAGCTTTCTTT
v_gene: TRBV7-2; j_gene: TRBJ2-7; abundance: few; len: 13; d_gene: -; CDR3aa: CASSLVGFHEQYF; CDR3nt: TGTGCCAGCAGCTTAGTGGGATTCCACGAGCAGTACTTC
v_gene: TRBV24-1; j_gene: TRBJ1-2; abundance: many; len: 12; d_gene: -; CDR3aa: CATSDAGNGYTF; CDR3nt: TGTGCCACCAGTGACGCGGGGAATGGCTACACCTTC
v_gene: TRBV9; j_gene: TRBJ2-1; abundance: few; len: 21; d_gene: TRBD2; CDR3aa: CASSQPSTSGSSLSSYNEQFF; CDR3nt: TGTGCCAGCAGCCAACCATCGACTAGCGGGAGTTCCCTGAGCTCCTACAATGAGCAGTTCTTC
v_gene: TRBV15; j_gene: TRBJ2-3; abundance: -; len: 12; d_gene: -; CDR3aa: CATSLMGDTQYF; CDR3nt: TGTGCCACCAGCCTCATGGGGGATACGCAGTATTTT
v_gene: TRBV6-5; j_gene: TRBJ1-1; abundance: -; len: 16; d_gene: -; CDR3aa: CASSYSWQGKLSEAFF; CDR3nt: TGTGCCAGCAGTTACTCTTGGCAGGGTAAATTGTCTGAAGCTTTCTTT
v_gene: TRBV7-2; j_gene: TRBJ2-1; abundance: -; len: 15; d_gene: -; CDR3aa: CASSPNTGLALEQFF; CDR3nt: TGTGCCAGCAGCCCAAATACGGGTCTAGCGCTAGAGCAGTTCTTC
v_gene: TRBV4-1; j_gene: TRBJ2-1; abundance: few; len: 18; d_gene: TRBD2; CDR3aa: CASSQVGGVKRENNEQFF; CDR3nt: TGCGCCAGCAGCCAAGTGGGGGGCGTCAAGCGGGAGAATAATGAGCAGTTCTTC
v_gene: TRBV27; j_gene: TRBJ2-6; abundance: -; len: 17; d_gene: -; CDR3aa: CASKGVSGRSGANVLTF; CDR3nt: TGTGCCAGCAAGGGGGTGAGTGGCCGCTCTGGGGCCAACGTCCTGACTTTC
v_gene: TRBV19; j_gene: TRBJ2-7; abundance: -; len: 15; d_gene: -; CDR3aa: CASSMGGAAPHEQYF; CDR3nt: TGTGCCAGTAGTATGGGGGGGGCTGCTCCCCACGAGCAGTACTTC